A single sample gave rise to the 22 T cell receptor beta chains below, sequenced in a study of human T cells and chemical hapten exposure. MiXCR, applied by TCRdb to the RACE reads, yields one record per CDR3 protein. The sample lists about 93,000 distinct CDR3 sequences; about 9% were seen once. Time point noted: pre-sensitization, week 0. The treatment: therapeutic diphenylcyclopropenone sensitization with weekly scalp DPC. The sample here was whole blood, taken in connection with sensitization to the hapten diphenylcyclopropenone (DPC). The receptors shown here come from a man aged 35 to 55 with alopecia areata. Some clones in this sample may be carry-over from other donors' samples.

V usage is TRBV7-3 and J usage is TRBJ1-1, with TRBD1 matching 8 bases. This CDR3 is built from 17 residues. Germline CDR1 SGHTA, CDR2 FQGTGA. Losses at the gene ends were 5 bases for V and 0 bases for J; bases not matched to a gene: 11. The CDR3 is CASSHGQGKPLNTEAFF. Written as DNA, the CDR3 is TGTGCCAGCAGCCACGGACAGGGCAAGCCTTTGAACACTGAAGCTTTCTTT.

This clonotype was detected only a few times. The CDR3 loop is CASNGLAGNEQFF. The CDR3 DNA follows: TGTGCCAGCAATGGACTAGCGGGCAATGAGCAGTTCTTC. This chain joins TRBV6-2 or TRBV6-3 and TRBJ2-1; TRBD2 matches 11 bases. V lost 7 bases, J lost 6 bases, and 2 bases stayed unmatched. Looked up from germline, CDR1 is MNHEY and CDR2 is SVGEGT. The CDR3 runs 13 residues.

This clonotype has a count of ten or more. The CDR3 here is CARGTGNTEAFF. CDR3 nucleotides: TGCGCCCGCGGGACGGGGAACACTGAAGCTTTCTTT. The gene calls are TRBV5-1 and TRBJ1-1; D is perhaps TRBD1 (5 bases). The V and J ends lost 10 bases and 1 base respectively, with 11 bases between them. Germline V gene data show CDR1 as SGHRS and CDR2 as YFSETQ. The CDR3 sequence is 12 residues long.

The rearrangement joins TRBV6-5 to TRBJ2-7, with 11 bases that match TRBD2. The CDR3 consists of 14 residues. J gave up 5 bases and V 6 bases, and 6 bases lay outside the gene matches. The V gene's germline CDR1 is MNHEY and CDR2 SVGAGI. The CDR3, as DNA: TGTGCCAGCAGGACAGCTAGCGGGAGGAACGAGCAGTACTTC. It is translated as CASRTASGRNEQYF.

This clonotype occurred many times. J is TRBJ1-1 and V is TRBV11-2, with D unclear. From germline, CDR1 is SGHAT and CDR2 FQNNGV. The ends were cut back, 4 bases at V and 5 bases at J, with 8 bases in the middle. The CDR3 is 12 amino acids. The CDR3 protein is CASSWEVTEAFF. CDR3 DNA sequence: TGTGCCAGCAGCTGGGAAGTTACTGAAGCTTTCTTT.

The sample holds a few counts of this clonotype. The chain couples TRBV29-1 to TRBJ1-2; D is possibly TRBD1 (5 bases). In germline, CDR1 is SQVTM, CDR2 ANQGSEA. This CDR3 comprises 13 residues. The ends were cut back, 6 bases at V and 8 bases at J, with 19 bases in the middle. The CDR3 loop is CSVGRDPPGGYTF. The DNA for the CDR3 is TGCAGCGTGGGCCGGGACCCCCCGGGGGGCTACACCTTC.

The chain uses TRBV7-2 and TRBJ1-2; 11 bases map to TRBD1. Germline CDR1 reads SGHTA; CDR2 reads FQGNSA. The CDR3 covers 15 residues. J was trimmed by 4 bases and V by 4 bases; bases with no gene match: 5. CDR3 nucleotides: TGTGCCAGCAGCTCAGGCGGGACAGGGGGCTATGGCTACACCTTC. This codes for CASSSGGTGGYGYTF. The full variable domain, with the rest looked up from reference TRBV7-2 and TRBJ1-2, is GAGVSQSPSNKVTEKGKDVELRCDPISGHTALYWYRQSLGQGLEFLIYFQGNSAPDKSGLPSDRFSAERTGGSVSTLTIQRTQQEDSAVYLCASSSGGTGGYGYTFGSGTRLTVV.

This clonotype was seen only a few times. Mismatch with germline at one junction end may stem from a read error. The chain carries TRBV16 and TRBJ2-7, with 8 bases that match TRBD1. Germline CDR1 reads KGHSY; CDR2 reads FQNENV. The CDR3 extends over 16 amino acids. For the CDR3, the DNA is TGTGCCAGCAGCCAATTGGGGGCCGGAAGTGGTGCCGGGACAGGTTTC. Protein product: CASSQLGAGSGAGTGF.

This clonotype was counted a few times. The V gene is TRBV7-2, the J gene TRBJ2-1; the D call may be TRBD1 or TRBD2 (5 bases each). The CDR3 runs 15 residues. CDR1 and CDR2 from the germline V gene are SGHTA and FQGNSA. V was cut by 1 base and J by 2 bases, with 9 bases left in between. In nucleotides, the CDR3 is TGTGCCAGCAGCTTAGATGGGGACCCCTACAATGAGCAGTTCTTC. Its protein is CASSLDGDPYNEQFF.

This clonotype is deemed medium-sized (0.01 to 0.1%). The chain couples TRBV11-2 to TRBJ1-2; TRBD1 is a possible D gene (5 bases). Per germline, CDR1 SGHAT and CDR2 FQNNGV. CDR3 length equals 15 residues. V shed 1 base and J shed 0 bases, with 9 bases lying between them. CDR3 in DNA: TGTGCCAGCAGCTTAGTTGGGGGGTCTAACTATGGCTACACCTTC. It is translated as CASSLVGGSNYGYTF.

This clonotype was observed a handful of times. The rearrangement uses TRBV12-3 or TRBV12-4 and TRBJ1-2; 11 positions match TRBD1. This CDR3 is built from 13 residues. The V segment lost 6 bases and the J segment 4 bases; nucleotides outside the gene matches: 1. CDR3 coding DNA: TGTGCCAGCAGGGACAGGGGGCTCTATGGCTACACCTTC. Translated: CASRDRGLYGYTF.

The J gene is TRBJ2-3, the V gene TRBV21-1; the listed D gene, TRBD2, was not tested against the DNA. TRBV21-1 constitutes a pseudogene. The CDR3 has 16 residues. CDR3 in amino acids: CASSKDDSGITDTQYF. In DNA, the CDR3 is TGTGCCAGCAGCAAAGACGATAGCGGGATCACAGATACGCAGTATTTT.

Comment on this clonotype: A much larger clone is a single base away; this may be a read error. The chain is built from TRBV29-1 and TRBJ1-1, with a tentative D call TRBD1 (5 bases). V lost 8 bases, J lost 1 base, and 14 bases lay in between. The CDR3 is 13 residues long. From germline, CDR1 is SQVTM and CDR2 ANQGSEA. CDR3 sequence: CSFRIGANTEAFF. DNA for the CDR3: TGCAGCTTTCGCATAGGGGCGAACACTGAAGCTTTCTTT.

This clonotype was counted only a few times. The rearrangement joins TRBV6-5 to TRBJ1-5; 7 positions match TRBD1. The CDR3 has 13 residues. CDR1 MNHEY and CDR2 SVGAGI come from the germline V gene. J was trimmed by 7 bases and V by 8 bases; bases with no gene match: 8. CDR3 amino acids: CASAQGRRQPQHF. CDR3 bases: TGTGCCAGCGCACAGGGGCGGCGACAGCCCCAGCATTTT.

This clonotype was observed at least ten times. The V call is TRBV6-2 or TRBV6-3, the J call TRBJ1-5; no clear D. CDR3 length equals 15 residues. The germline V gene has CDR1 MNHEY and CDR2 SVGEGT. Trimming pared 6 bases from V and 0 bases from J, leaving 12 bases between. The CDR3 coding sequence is TGTGCCAGCAGGCCAGCCACCTTTAGCAATCAGCCCCAGCATTTT. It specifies CASRPATFSNQPQHF.

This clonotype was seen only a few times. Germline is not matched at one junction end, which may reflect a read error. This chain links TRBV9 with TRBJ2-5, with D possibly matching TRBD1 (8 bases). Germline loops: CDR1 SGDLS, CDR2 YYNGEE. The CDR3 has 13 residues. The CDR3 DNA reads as TGTGCCAGCAGTTTCCAGGGGGCTAGCGGCCAGGTCTTC. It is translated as CASSFQGASGQVF.

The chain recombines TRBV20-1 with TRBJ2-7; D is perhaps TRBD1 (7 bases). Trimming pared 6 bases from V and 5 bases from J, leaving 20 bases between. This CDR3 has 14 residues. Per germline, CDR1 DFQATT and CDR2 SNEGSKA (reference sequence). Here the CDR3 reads CSATPRGDRDEQYF. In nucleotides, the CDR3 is TGCAGTGCAACACCCAGGGGGGATAGGGACGAGCAGTACTTC.

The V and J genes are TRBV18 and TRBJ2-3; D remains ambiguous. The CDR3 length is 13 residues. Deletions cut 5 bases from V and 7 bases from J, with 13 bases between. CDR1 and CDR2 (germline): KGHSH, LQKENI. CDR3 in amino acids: CASSAENLNTQYF. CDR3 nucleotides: TGTGCCAGCTCAGCCGAGAACTTGAATACGCAGTATTTT.

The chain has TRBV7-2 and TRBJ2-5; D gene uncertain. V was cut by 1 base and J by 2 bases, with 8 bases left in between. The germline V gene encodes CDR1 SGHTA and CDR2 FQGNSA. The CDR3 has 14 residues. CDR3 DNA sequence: TGTGCCAGCAGCTTAGTAATACCACAAGAGACCCAGTACTTC. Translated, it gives CASSLVIPQETQYF.

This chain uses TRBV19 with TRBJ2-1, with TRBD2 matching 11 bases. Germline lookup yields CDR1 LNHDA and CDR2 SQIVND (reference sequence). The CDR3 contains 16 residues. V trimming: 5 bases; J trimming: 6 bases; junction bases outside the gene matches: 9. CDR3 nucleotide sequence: TGTGCCAGTAGTGTGACTAGCGGGATGAGGGGCAATGAGCAGTTCTTC. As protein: CASSVTSGMRGNEQFF.

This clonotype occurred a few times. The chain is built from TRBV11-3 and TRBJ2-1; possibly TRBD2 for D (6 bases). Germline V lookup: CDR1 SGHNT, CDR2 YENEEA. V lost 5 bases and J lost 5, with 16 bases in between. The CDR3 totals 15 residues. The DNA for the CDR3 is TGTGCCAGCAGCCCTAAGACTAGTAAGGACAATGAGCAGTTCTTC. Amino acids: CASSPKTSKDNEQFF.

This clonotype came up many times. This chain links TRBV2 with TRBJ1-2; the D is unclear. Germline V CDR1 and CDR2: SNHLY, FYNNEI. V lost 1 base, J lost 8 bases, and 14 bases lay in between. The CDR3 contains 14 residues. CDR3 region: CASSEGFLGPGYTF. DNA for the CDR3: TGTGCCAGCAGTGAAGGGTTTTTGGGTCCCGGCTACACCTTC.